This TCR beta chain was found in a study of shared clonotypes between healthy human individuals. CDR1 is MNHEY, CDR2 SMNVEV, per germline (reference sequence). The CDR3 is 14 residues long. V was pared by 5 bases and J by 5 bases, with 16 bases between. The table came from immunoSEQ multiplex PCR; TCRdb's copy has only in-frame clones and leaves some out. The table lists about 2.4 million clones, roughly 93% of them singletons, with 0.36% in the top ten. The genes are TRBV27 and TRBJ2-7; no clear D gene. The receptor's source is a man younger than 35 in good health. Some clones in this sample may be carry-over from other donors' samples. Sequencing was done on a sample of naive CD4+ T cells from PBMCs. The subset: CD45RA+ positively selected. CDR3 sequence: CASSVDPRLHEQYF. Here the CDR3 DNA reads TGTGCCAGCAGTGTAGACCCTCGACTCCACGAGCAGTACTTC.